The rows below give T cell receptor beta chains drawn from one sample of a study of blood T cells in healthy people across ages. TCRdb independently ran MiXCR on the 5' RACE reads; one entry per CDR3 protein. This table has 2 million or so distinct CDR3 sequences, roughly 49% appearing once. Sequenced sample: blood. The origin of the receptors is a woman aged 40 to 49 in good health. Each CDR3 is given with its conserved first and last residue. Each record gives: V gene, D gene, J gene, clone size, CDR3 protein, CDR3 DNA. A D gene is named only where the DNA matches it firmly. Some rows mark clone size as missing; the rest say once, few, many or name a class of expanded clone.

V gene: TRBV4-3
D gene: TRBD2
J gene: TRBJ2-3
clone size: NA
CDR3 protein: CASSQGLAGVSGTQYF
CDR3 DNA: TGCGCCAGCAGCCAAGGACTAGCGGGGGTTAGTGGTACGCAGTATTTT

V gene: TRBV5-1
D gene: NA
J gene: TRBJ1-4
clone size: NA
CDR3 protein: CASSLGWRSSNEKLFF
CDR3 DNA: TGCGCCAGCAGCTTGGGGTGGCGGTCATCCAATGAAAAACTGTTTTTT

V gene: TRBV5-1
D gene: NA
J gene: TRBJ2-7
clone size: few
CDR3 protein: CASSLAGSFLDEQYF
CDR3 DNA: TGCGCCAGCAGCTTGGCCGGGAGCTTTTTGGACGAGCAGTACTTC

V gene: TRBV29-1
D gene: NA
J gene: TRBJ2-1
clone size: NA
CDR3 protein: CSVEDGRRSDNEQFF
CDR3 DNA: TGCAGCGTTGAAGACGGGCGCCGGAGCGACAATGAGCAGTTCTTC

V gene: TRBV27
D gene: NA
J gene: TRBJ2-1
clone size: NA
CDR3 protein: CASSLAAGAVNEQFF
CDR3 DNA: TGTGCCAGCAGTTTAGCCGCGGGGGCGGTCAATGAGCAGTTCTTC

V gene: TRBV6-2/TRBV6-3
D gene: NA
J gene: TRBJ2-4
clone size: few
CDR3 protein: CASSVGWRDQYF
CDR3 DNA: TGTGCCAGCAGTGTTGGTTGGCGGGACCAGTACTTC

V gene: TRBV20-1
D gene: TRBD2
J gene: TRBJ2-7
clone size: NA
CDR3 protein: CSARDRTSGGARYEQYF
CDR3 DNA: TGCAGTGCTAGAGATCGGACTAGCGGGGGGGCCAGGTACGAGCAGTACTTC

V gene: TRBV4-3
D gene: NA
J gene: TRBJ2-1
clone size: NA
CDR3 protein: CASSQDALLYEQFF
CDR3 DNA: TGCGCCAGCAGCCAAGACGCCTTATTGTATGAGCAGTTCTTC

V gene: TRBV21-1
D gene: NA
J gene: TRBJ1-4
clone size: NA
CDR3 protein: CASKKTDRAGEKLFF
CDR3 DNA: TGTGCCAGCAAAAAAACGGACAGGGCGGGTGAAAAACTGTTTTTT

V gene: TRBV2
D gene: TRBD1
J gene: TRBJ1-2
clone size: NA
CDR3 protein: CASSESGTGRLNYGYTF
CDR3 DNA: TGTGCCAGCAGTGAGTCCGGGACAGGACGACTTAACTATGGCTACACCTTC

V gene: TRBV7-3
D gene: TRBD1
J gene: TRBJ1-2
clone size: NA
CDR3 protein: CASSPVGRQGRLSGYTF
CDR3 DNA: TGTGCCAGCAGCCCTGTAGGCCGACAGGGGCGCCTCTCTGGCTACACCTTC

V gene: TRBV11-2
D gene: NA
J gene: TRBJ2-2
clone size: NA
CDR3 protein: CASSLELLSELFF
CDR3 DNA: TGTGCCAGCAGCTTAGAACTATTGTCGGAGCTGTTTTTT

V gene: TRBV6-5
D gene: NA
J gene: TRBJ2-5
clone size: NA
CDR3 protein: CASSSLRTVQETQYF
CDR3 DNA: TGTGCCAGCAGTTCCCTACGGACAGTTCAAGAGACCCAGTACTTC

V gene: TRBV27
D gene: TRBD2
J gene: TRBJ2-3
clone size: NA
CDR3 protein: CASSSLAGGSTDTQYF
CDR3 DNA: TGTGCCAGCAGTTCCCTAGCGGGGGGAAGCACAGATACGCAGTATTTT

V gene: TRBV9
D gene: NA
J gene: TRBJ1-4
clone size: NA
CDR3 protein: CASNTDGGKLFF
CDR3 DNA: TGTGCCAGCAACACGGATGGTGGAAAACTGTTTTTT

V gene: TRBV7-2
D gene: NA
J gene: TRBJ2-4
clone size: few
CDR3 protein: CASSLVGLDAKNIQYF
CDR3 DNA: TGTGCCAGCAGCTTAGTGGGGTTGGATGCCAAAAACATTCAGTACTTC

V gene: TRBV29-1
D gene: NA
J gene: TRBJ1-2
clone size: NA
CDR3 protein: CSVGPRTAVYGYTF
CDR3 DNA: TGCAGCGTCGGGCCGCGGACGGCGGTCTATGGCTACACCTTC

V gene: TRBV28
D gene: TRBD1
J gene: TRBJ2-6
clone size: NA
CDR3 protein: CASRNPTGARGANVLTF
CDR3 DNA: TGTGCCAGCAGGAATCCGACAGGGGCGCGGGGGGCCAACGTCCTGACTTTC

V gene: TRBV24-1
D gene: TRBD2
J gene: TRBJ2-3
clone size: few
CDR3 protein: CATSDFGGGPTDTQYF
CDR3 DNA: TGTGCCACCAGTGATTTCGGGGGGGGTCCCACAGATACGCAGTATTTT

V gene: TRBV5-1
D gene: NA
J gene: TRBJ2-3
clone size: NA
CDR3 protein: CASSLGAGNTDTQYF
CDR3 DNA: TGCGCCAGCAGCTTGGGAGCAGGGAACACAGATACGCAGTATTTT

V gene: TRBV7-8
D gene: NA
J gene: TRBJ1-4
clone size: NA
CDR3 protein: CASSLSFGQFFNEKLFF
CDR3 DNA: TGTGCCAGCAGCCTCTCTTTCGGACAGTTTTTTAATGAAAAACTGTTTTTT

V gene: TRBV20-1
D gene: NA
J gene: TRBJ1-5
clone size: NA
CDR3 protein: CSARDHRVNQPQHF
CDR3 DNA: TGCAGTGCTAGAGATCATAGGGTCAATCAGCCCCAGCATTTT